The rows below give T cell receptor beta chains drawn from one sample of a study of CD8 T cells in ankylosing spondylitis. TCRdb recomputed calls from the 5' RACE reads with MiXCR, one row per CDR3 protein. Here the sample spans about 800,000 distinct CDR3 sequences, approximately 12% being singletons. The sample taken for sequencing was blood, either unsorted or a sorted T cell fraction (not recorded which). These receptors came from a male donor with ankylosing spondylitis. CDR3s leave out the opening cysteine and the closing phenylalanine or tryptophan.

CDR3aa	v_gene	j_gene
ASSLIWPGELF	TRBV6-2/TRBV6-3	TRBJ2-2
ASSEGRGLGYT	TRBV25-1	TRBJ1-2
ASSRGSRSTDTQY	TRBV7-9	TRBJ2-3
ASSLTATAQY	TRBV5-1	TRBJ2-3
SALGGQYPETQY	TRBV20-1	TRBJ2-5
ASSAFSGYNEQF	TRBV2	TRBJ2-1
ASSFRQPGEKLF	TRBV7-9	TRBJ1-4
SARGPRGDITEAF	TRBV20-1	TRBJ1-1
ASSQRGFYNEQF	TRBV6-2/TRBV6-3	TRBJ2-1
SAHSGQGSPYEQY	TRBV20-1	TRBJ2-7
SANLLAGGSWQQF	TRBV20-1	TRBJ2-1
ASSERGRGTEAF	TRBV5-1	TRBJ1-1
SARDWAGRRELF	TRBV20-1	TRBJ1-4
ASTSSWDASYNEQF	TRBV7-3	TRBJ2-1
ASSLFRGGYEQY	TRBV28	TRBJ2-7
ASSLDARTGSYEQY	TRBV7-2	TRBJ2-7
ASSQDRARGDNEQF	TRBV4-3	TRBJ2-1
ASSLTALPGTQY	TRBV12-3/TRBV12-4	TRBJ2-5
ASSYSRQRTGEQF	TRBV6-5	TRBJ2-1
ASSRGGVGLNQPQH	TRBV4-2	TRBJ1-5
SARGPGQGKSEQF	TRBV20-1	TRBJ2-1
ASSVVFGTGERGPQH	TRBV9	TRBJ1-5
AISGTPSYEQY	TRBV6-2/TRBV6-3	TRBJ2-7
ATSDHGRRTDTQY	TRBV24-1	TRBJ2-3
ASSLGQYSNQPQH	TRBV5-1	TRBJ1-5
SATRGRTEQY	TRBV20-1	TRBJ2-7
ASSLRAPRDYGYT	TRBV12-3/TRBV12-4	TRBJ1-2
SARDPAREQY	TRBV20-1	TRBJ2-7
SVKGSGANVLT	TRBV29-1	TRBJ2-6
ASSPVTSGYTDTQY	TRBV5-1	TRBJ2-3
SASPRGRETQY	TRBV20-1	TRBJ2-5
ASRRDREDCYT	TRBV2	TRBJ1-2
SASYRFTDTQY	TRBV20-1	TRBJ2-3
ASSFPGTGNGELF	TRBV7-2	TRBJ2-2